Listed below are T cell receptor beta chains from one sample, sequenced in a study of blood T cell repertoires in COVID-19. Generated by immunoSEQ multiplex PCR, the TCRdb table keeps only in-frame clones and is missing some. The sample includes 35,000 to 45,000 clones, approximately 86% of them seen just once. Sample: peripheral blood. The receptors originated from a man between 35 and 55 years old with active COVID-19. Each CDR3 is given with its conserved first and last residue. A D gene is named only where the DNA matches it firmly. Clone sizes are given selectively: once, few, many, or a class where the clone is expanded.

V	J	D	size	DNA	CDR3
TRBV6-4	TRBJ2-7	.	.	TGTGCCAGCAGTGACCCCGGCGGGGTCTTTTACGAGCAGTACTTC	CASSDPGGVFYEQYF
TRBV7-6	TRBJ2-7	TRBD2	once	TGTGCCAGCAGCTCCCGGGCTCCGGGACTAGACACCTACGAGCAGTACTTC	CASSSRAPGLDTYEQYF
TRBV2	TRBJ2-5	TRBD2	.	TGTGCCAGCACCGTGGGTAGCGGGCCCCAGGCCCAGTACTTC	CASTVGSGPQAQYF
TRBV6-5	TRBJ2-7	TRBD2	.	TGTGCCAGCAGACCGGGACTAGTCTACGAGCAGTACTTC	CASRPGLVYEQYF
TRBV11-2	TRBJ2-1	.	.	TGTGCCAGCAGCTTTGGCGGGTTTAAGGGTAATGAGCAGTTCTTC	CASSFGGFKGNEQFF
TRBV7-6	TRBJ2-7	TRBD2	.	TGTGCCAGCAGCCCAGGGACTACCCCCTACGAGCAGTACTTC	CASSPGTTPYEQYF
TRBV18	TRBJ2-7	.	.	TGTGCCAGCTCACCGGGTCCTCGGGGAGGAGAGCAGTACTTC	CASSPGPRGGEQYF
TRBV7-3	TRBJ1-1	.	.	TGTGCCAGCAGCTCATCAGAGGGAACTGAAGCTTTCTTT	CASSSSEGTEAFF
TRBV10-3	TRBJ1-4	TRBD1	.	TGTGCCATCAGTGGGAACAGGGGAACTAATGAAAAACTGTTTTTT	CAISGNRGTNEKLFF
TRBV9	TRBJ1-1	.	.	TGTGCCAGCAGCGTAAGGGCAGGGGTAGGAACTGAAGCTTTCTTT	CASSVRAGVGTEAFF
TRBV29-1	TRBJ2-7	TRBD1	.	TGCAGCGTGGTGGACAGGGCCTACGAGCAGTACTTC	CSVVDRAYEQYF
TRBV2	TRBJ2-2	TRBD1	.	TGTGCCAGCAGTGGAGGGACAGCCTTCACCGGGGAGCTGTTTTTT	CASSGGTAFTGELFF
TRBV5-6	TRBJ1-2	.	.	TGTGCCAGCAGCTTGGGGGCATCCTATGGCTACACCTTC	CASSLGASYGYTF
TRBV6-5	TRBJ2-3	.	once	TGTGCCAGCAGCTTCACTCATGGGGGCCCAGATACGCAGTATTTT	CASSFTHGGPDTQYF
TRBV27	TRBJ2-7	TRBD2	.	TGTGCCAGCAGTTTATCGGGAGGGTTCGAGCAGTACTTC	CASSLSGGFEQYF
TRBV7-9	TRBJ2-7	.	.	TGTGCCAGCAGCTCGATACAGGGCTACGAGCAGTACTTC	CASSSIQGYEQYF
TRBV9	TRBJ2-1	TRBD2	.	TGTGCCAGCAGCCCCCTAGCGGGAGAAGGTGGCAATGAGCAGTTCTTC	CASSPLAGEGGNEQFF
TRBV5-1	TRBJ2-7	.	.	TGCGCCAGCAGCTTTCAACAGGGAAGCTCCTACGAGCAGTACTTC	CASSFQQGSSYEQYF
TRBV18	TRBJ2-3	.	.	TGTGCCAGCTCACAGGGGCCCACAGATACGCAGTATTTT	CASSQGPTDTQYF
TRBV7-2	TRBJ2-2	TRBD2	.	TGTGCCAGCAGCTTAGACCCCCAAGCGGGAGTGGCCGGGGAGCTGTTTTTT	CASSLDPQAGVAGELFF
TRBV7-9	TRBJ2-7	.	once	TGTGCCAGCAGCTTAACACCATCCTACGAGCAGTACTTC	CASSLTPSYEQYF
TRBV18	TRBJ1-5	TRBD1	few	TGTGCCAGCTCTTCAGGGGGTCAGCCCCAGCATTTT	CASSSGGQPQHF
TRBV2	TRBJ1-2	.	.	TGTGCCAGCAGTGAAGAAGGCAGACTCTATGGCTACACCTTC	CASSEEGRLYGYTF
TRBV19	TRBJ2-2	TRBD2	few	TGTGCCAGTAGTGGGGCTAGCGGGGCGAACACCGGGGAGCTGTTTTTT	CASSGASGANTGELFF
TRBV5-6	TRBJ2-2	.	.	TGTGCCAGCAGCTTGTGGACAGAAAACACCGGGGAGCTGTTTTTT	CASSLWTENTGELFF